This entry concerns a single T cell receptor beta chain. The repertoire was sequenced with immunoSEQ multiplex PCR; TCRdb's copy has only in-frame clones and lacks some. The data hold some 2 million clones, with around 96% observed a single time. CD8 cells regarded as naive lacked CD45RO, were positively chosen for CCR7, and omitted terminally differentiated effector memory CD45RA+ cells. This entry is derived from a study of shared clonotypes between healthy human individuals. V was cut by 0 bases and J by 1 base, with 11 bases left in between. CDR1 and CDR2 from the germline V gene are SGDLS and YYNGEE. The CDR3 extends over 15 amino acids.

The sequence was obtained from a man between 18 and 29 years old in good health. The chain joins TRBV9 to TRBJ2-7; D remains unclear. The specimen sequenced was naive CD8+ T cells sorted from blood. The CDR3 sequence is CASSVGPGPSYEQYF. Written as DNA, the CDR3 is TGTGCCAGCAGCGTAGGACCAGGACCTTCCTACGAGCAGTACTTC.